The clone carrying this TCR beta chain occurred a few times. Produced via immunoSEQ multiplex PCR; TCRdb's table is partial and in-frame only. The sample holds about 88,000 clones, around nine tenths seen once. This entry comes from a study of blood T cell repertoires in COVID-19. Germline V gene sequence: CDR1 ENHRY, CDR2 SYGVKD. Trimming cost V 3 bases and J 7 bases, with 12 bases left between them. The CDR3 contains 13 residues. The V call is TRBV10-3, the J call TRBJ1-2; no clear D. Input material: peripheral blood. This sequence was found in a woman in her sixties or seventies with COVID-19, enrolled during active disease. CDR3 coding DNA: TGTGCCATCAGTGAAGCCCGGGGTTCTGGCTACACCTTC. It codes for CAISEARGSGYTF.